This T cell receptor (beta chain) appears in the sequencing data of a study of cytotoxic CD8 clonotypes in ibrutinib-treated CLL. Findings and limits, study-wide: Clonality grew at ibrutinib response; at progression, it decreased back toward baseline.

Clones were read by immunoSEQ multiplex PCR, and TCRdb kept only the in-frame ones, dropping some. The sample lists about 28,000 clones; 62% were seen once. On this clone itself: Its antigen remains unidentified.

About 2.2 micrograms of genomic DNA, which was extracted from cryopreserved PBMCs, served as the material used for the TCR beta libraries. The sequencing used PBMCs, collected before ibrutinib treatment. This receptor was identified in a human donor with chronic lymphocytic leukemia.

The CDR3 nucleotides are TGTGCCAGCAGTTTACGCAGGGGGCTCTACGAGCAGTACTTC. Residues: CASSLRRGLYEQYF. J is TRBJ2-7 and V is TRBV28; 8 positions agree with TRBD1. Germline V gene data show CDR1 as MDHEN and CDR2 as SYDVKM. J was trimmed by 3 bases and V by 2 bases; bases with no gene match: 3. The CDR3 spans 14 residues.